A selection of T cell receptor beta chains follows, all from one sample in a study of cytomegalovirus exposure and HLA in healthy donors. Here immunoSEQ multiplex PCR was the method, and the copy in TCRdb shows in-frame clones only, minus some. There are some 110,000 clones in the sample; about three fifths occur only once, and about 8.1% lies in the top ten. Sequenced material: PBMCs. The receptors originated from a woman in her forties in good health and CMV-seropositive. The CDR3 runs from the conserved cysteine through the conserved F or W. Fields, in order: V gene, J gene, clone size, D gene, CDR3 protein, CDR3 DNA. D genes are given only for firm matches. A clone size is listed for some rows: how often the clone was seen (once, few, many), or a class if it is expanded.

V gene: TRBV27
J gene: TRBJ2-3
clone size: .
D gene: TRBD2
CDR3 protein: CASSTTGTSGGPKTDTQYF
CDR3 DNA: TGTGCCAGCAGTACTACCGGGACTAGCGGGGGGCCTAAAACAGATACGCAGTATTTT

V gene: TRBV5-1
J gene: TRBJ2-7
clone size: .
D gene: .
CDR3 protein: CASSLASSYPYEQYF
CDR3 DNA: TGCGCCAGCAGCTTGGCCTCTTCGTATCCCTACGAGCAGTACTTC

V gene: TRBV19
J gene: TRBJ2-7
clone size: .
D gene: .
CDR3 protein: CASSSRAPGNEQYF
CDR3 DNA: TGTGCCAGTAGTAGCCGGGCCCCGGGGAACGAGCAGTACTTC

V gene: TRBV2
J gene: TRBJ1-3
clone size: .
D gene: .
CDR3 protein: CASSVNSDSGNTIYF
CDR3 DNA: TGTGCCAGCAGTGTTAACTCAGACTCGGGAAACACCATATATTTT

V gene: TRBV6-5
J gene: TRBJ2-3
clone size: .
D gene: .
CDR3 protein: CASRYARGTDTQYF
CDR3 DNA: TGTGCCAGCAGGTACGCTCGCGGGACAGATACGCAGTATTTT

V gene: TRBV28
J gene: TRBJ1-5
clone size: .
D gene: TRBD1
CDR3 protein: CASSYRTGRGNQPQHF
CDR3 DNA: TGTGCCAGCAGCTACCGGACAGGGAGGGGCAATCAGCCCCAGCATTTT

V gene: TRBV30
J gene: TRBJ1-6
clone size: .
D gene: .
CDR3 protein: CAWSVLGQVNHF
CDR3 DNA: TGTGCCTGGAGTGTGTTGGGGCAGGTCAACCACTTT

V gene: TRBV18
J gene: TRBJ2-1
clone size: .
D gene: .
CDR3 protein: CASSPPAGGNEQFF
CDR3 DNA: TGTGCCAGCTCACCACCGGCAGGGGGGAATGAGCAGTTCTTC

V gene: TRBV5-1
J gene: TRBJ2-1
clone size: once
D gene: TRBD2
CDR3 protein: CASSLMGLAGGHNEQFF
CDR3 DNA: TGCGCCAGCAGCTTGATGGGACTAGCGGGGGGGCACAATGAGCAGTTCTTC

V gene: TRBV5-1
J gene: TRBJ2-7
clone size: .
D gene: .
CDR3 protein: CASSGSSYEQYF
CDR3 DNA: TGCGCCAGCAGCGGCAGTTCCTACGAGCAGTACTTC

V gene: TRBV2
J gene: TRBJ1-1
clone size: .
D gene: .
CDR3 protein: CASNRGDPNTEAFF
CDR3 DNA: TGTGCCAGCAACCGCGGGGATCCGAACACTGAAGCTTTCTTT

V gene: TRBV18
J gene: TRBJ2-6
clone size: .
D gene: .
CDR3 protein: CASSPGGEYNVLTF
CDR3 DNA: TGTGCCAGCTCACCGGGGGGTGAGTACAACGTCCTGACTTTC

V gene: TRBV10-2
J gene: TRBJ1-2
clone size: .
D gene: TRBD1
CDR3 protein: CASSEDRAPYGYTF
CDR3 DNA: TGCGCCAGCAGTGAGGACAGGGCGCCCTATGGCTACACCTTC

V gene: TRBV2
J gene: TRBJ1-1
clone size: .
D gene: TRBD1
CDR3 protein: CASRGQLNTEAFF
CDR3 DNA: TGTGCCAGCAGGGGACAGCTGAACACTGAAGCTTTCTTT

V gene: TRBV6-5
J gene: TRBJ2-2
clone size: .
D gene: .
CDR3 protein: CASSPSQAGGELFF
CDR3 DNA: TGTGCCAGCAGCCCCTCCCAAGCCGGCGGGGAGCTGTTTTTT

V gene: TRBV15
J gene: TRBJ1-5
clone size: .
D gene: TRBD1
CDR3 protein: CATSRDRVNQPQHF
CDR3 DNA: TGTGCCACCAGTAGAGACAGGGTCAATCAGCCCCAGCATTTT

V gene: TRBV9
J gene: TRBJ2-5
clone size: .
D gene: .
CDR3 protein: CASSVTMGQHQETQYF
CDR3 DNA: TGTGCCAGCAGCGTAACGATGGGGCAGCACCAAGAGACCCAGTACTTC

V gene: TRBV5-1
J gene: TRBJ2-2
clone size: .
D gene: .
CDR3 protein: CASSLAERDTGELFF
CDR3 DNA: TGCGCCAGCAGCTTGGCCGAGCGGGACACCGGGGAGCTGTTTTTT

V gene: TRBV6-1
J gene: TRBJ1-2
clone size: .
D gene: .
CDR3 protein: CASNDISGGGDGYTF
CDR3 DNA: TGTGCCAGCAATGATATCTCGGGGGGGGGAGATGGCTACACCTTC

V gene: TRBV7-9
J gene: TRBJ1-5
clone size: .
D gene: .
CDR3 protein: CASSEGGLGQPQHF
CDR3 DNA: TGTGCCAGCAGCGAAGGAGGGTTAGGACAGCCCCAGCATTTT

V gene: TRBV28
J gene: TRBJ2-3
clone size: .
D gene: TRBD2
CDR3 protein: CASRGSGSMTDTQYF
CDR3 DNA: TGTGCCAGCAGAGGGAGCGGGAGTATGACAGATACGCAGTATTTT

V gene: TRBV6-5
J gene: TRBJ2-1
clone size: .
D gene: .
CDR3 protein: CASSPGGSSYNEQFF
CDR3 DNA: TGTGCCAGCAGTCCCGGGGGTAGCTCCTACAATGAGCAGTTCTTC